These T cell receptor beta chains were read from a single sample in a study of cytomegalovirus exposure and HLA in healthy donors. Generated by immunoSEQ multiplex PCR, the TCRdb table keeps only in-frame clones and is missing some. The sample contains approximately 300,000 clones, approximately 86% of which appear only once. Sequencing was done on a sample of PBMCs. The source of these receptors is a woman aged 25 to 39 in good health and CMV-seropositive. The CDR3 runs from the conserved cysteine through the conserved F or W. Each record gives: V gene, D gene, J gene, clone size, CDR3 DNA, CDR3 protein. A D gene is named only where the DNA matches it firmly. Some rows mark clone size as missing; the rest say once, few, many or name a class of expanded clone.

V gene: TRBV5-4
D gene: TRBD1
J gene: TRBJ2-5
clone size: once
CDR3 DNA: TGTGCCAGCAGCAGGACAGGGTTAAGTCAAGAGACCCAGTACTTC
CDR3 protein: CASSRTGLSQETQYF

V gene: TRBV18
D gene: .
J gene: TRBJ1-2
clone size: once
CDR3 DNA: TGTGCCAGCTCACCGAACAGGGAGAGGGGCTACACCTTC
CDR3 protein: CASSPNRERGYTF

V gene: TRBV5-1
D gene: TRBD1
J gene: TRBJ2-5
clone size: .
CDR3 DNA: TGCGCCAGCAGCGGATCAGGGGGCGGGGAGACCCAGTACTTC
CDR3 protein: CASSGSGGGETQYF

V gene: TRBV7-9
D gene: .
J gene: TRBJ1-1
clone size: .
CDR3 DNA: TGTGCCAGCAGCTTACCCGCAGGGGCCACTGAAGCTTTCTTT
CDR3 protein: CASSLPAGATEAFF

V gene: TRBV29-1
D gene: .
J gene: TRBJ2-3
clone size: .
CDR3 DNA: TGCAGCGTTGAAACTTTTGATGGGTTCGCAGATACGCAGTATTTT
CDR3 protein: CSVETFDGFADTQYF

V gene: TRBV28
D gene: TRBD1
J gene: TRBJ2-2
clone size: .
CDR3 DNA: TGTGCCAGCAGGGGGACAGGGAATGGCGGGGAGCTGTTTTTT
CDR3 protein: CASRGTGNGGELFF

V gene: TRBV11-2
D gene: .
J gene: TRBJ1-6
clone size: .
CDR3 DNA: TGTGCCAGCAGCTTAGGGCCCTATAATTCACCCCTCCACTTT
CDR3 protein: CASSLGPYNSPLHF

V gene: TRBV7-6
D gene: TRBD2
J gene: TRBJ2-3
clone size: .
CDR3 DNA: TGTGCCAGCAGCTTAGGGACTAGCCGATCTAGCACAGATACGCAGTATTTT
CDR3 protein: CASSLGTSRSSTDTQYF

V gene: TRBV7-3
D gene: TRBD1
J gene: TRBJ2-2
clone size: .
CDR3 DNA: TGTGCCAGCGGGACAGAGATGAACACCGGGGAGCTGTTTTTT
CDR3 protein: CASGTEMNTGELFF

V gene: TRBV30
D gene: .
J gene: TRBJ2-1
clone size: .
CDR3 DNA: TGTGCCTGGACCCCAAATTACAATGAGCAGTTCTTC
CDR3 protein: CAWTPNYNEQFF

V gene: TRBV6-5
D gene: .
J gene: TRBJ2-3
clone size: .
CDR3 DNA: TGTGCCAGCAGTTTTCAGCTTGGGGGCACAGATACGCAGTATTTT
CDR3 protein: CASSFQLGGTDTQYF

V gene: TRBV21-1
D gene: .
J gene: TRBJ2-3
clone size: .
CDR3 DNA: TGTGCCAGCAGCAAAGACTTGGCTAGCGGGGGTCTGTCGGATACGCAGTATTTT
CDR3 protein: CASSKDLASGGLSDTQYF

V gene: TRBV4-3
D gene: TRBD2
J gene: TRBJ2-1
clone size: once
CDR3 DNA: TGCGCCAGCAGCCAAGACCCCCCTAGCGGGAGCTCCTACAATGAGCAGTTCTTC
CDR3 protein: CASSQDPPSGSSYNEQFF

V gene: TRBV19
D gene: TRBD1
J gene: TRBJ1-5
clone size: .
CDR3 DNA: TGTGCCAGTAGTATAGCAGGGGGGGCTCTCAATCAGCCCCAGCATTTT
CDR3 protein: CASSIAGGALNQPQHF

V gene: TRBV28
D gene: .
J gene: TRBJ1-1
clone size: .
CDR3 DNA: TGTGCCAGCGGGGAAGTTCGAAACACTGAAGCTTTCTTT
CDR3 protein: CASGEVRNTEAFF

V gene: TRBV4-3
D gene: TRBD1
J gene: TRBJ1-6
clone size: .
CDR3 DNA: TGCGCCAGCAGCCAAGATTTTGGGACAGGGGGATCACCCCTCCACTTT
CDR3 protein: CASSQDFGTGGSPLHF

V gene: TRBV4-1
D gene: .
J gene: TRBJ2-2
clone size: .
CDR3 DNA: TGCGCCAGCAGCCGGCGGCCGGACACCAGGGGTACCGGGGAGCTGTTTTTT
CDR3 protein: CASSRRPDTRGTGELFF

V gene: TRBV29-1
D gene: TRBD1
J gene: TRBJ1-3
clone size: .
CDR3 DNA: TGCAGCGTTGAACTGGGACAGGGGGTTTCTGGAAACACCATATATTTT
CDR3 protein: CSVELGQGVSGNTIYF

V gene: TRBV29-1
D gene: TRBD1
J gene: TRBJ2-7
clone size: .
CDR3 DNA: TGCAGCGGATCAGGGGGAAGCACCTACGAGCAGTACTTC
CDR3 protein: CSGSGGSTYEQYF

V gene: TRBV7-6
D gene: TRBD2
J gene: TRBJ2-7
clone size: .
CDR3 DNA: TGTGCCAGCAGCTCGGGGACTAGCGGAACCTACGAGCAGTACTTC
CDR3 protein: CASSSGTSGTYEQYF

V gene: TRBV5-1
D gene: .
J gene: TRBJ1-2
clone size: .
CDR3 DNA: TGCGCCAGCAGCTGGAGGACACCAGTCTCAGAGAACTATGGCTACACCTTC
CDR3 protein: CASSWRTPVSENYGYTF

V gene: TRBV9
D gene: .
J gene: TRBJ1-2
clone size: .
CDR3 DNA: TGTGCCAGCAGCGCCAGAGATTGGTCCTACTATGGCTACACCTTC
CDR3 protein: CASSARDWSYYGYTF

V gene: TRBV4-1
D gene: .
J gene: TRBJ1-2
clone size: .
CDR3 DNA: TGCGCCAGCAGCCAAGACTTAGGCGGAGTCTATGGCTACACCTTC
CDR3 protein: CASSQDLGGVYGYTF

V gene: TRBV5-1
D gene: .
J gene: TRBJ1-2
clone size: few
CDR3 DNA: TGCGCCAGCAGCTCGACAGCGAACTATGGCTACACCTTC
CDR3 protein: CASSSTANYGYTF

V gene: TRBV28
D gene: TRBD1
J gene: TRBJ1-4
clone size: .
CDR3 DNA: TGTGCCAGCAGTTTTGGTATTGGGACAGGGAGTGAAAAACTGTTTTTT
CDR3 protein: CASSFGIGTGSEKLFF

V gene: TRBV27
D gene: TRBD2
J gene: TRBJ2-1
clone size: .
CDR3 DNA: TGTGCCAGCAGTTTAGGCGGGAGAGTCTCCTACAATGAGCAGTTCTTC
CDR3 protein: CASSLGGRVSYNEQFF

V gene: TRBV29-1
D gene: .
J gene: TRBJ1-5
clone size: .
CDR3 DNA: TGCAGCGTTGGGGGGGCAGTCAATCAGCCCCAGCATTTT
CDR3 protein: CSVGGAVNQPQHF

V gene: TRBV28
D gene: TRBD1
J gene: TRBJ1-4
clone size: .
CDR3 DNA: TGTGCCAGCAGCCTACAGGGGCCTTCCCATGAAAAACTGTTTTTT
CDR3 protein: CASSLQGPSHEKLFF

V gene: TRBV27
D gene: .
J gene: TRBJ1-5
clone size: .
CDR3 DNA: TGTGCCAGCAGACTCTGGAGGGGGATGGAGCCCCAGCATTTT
CDR3 protein: CASRLWRGMEPQHF

V gene: TRBV30
D gene: TRBD1
J gene: TRBJ1-1
clone size: .
CDR3 DNA: TGTGCCTGGAGCCGACAGGGAGCCACTGAAGCTTTCTTT
CDR3 protein: CAWSRQGATEAFF

V gene: TRBV18
D gene: .
J gene: TRBJ2-6
clone size: .
CDR3 DNA: TGTGCCAGCTCCATCAGGGCCCGATACTCTGGGGCCAACGTCCTGACTTTC
CDR3 protein: CASSIRARYSGANVLTF

V gene: TRBV2
D gene: .
J gene: TRBJ2-2
clone size: few
CDR3 DNA: TGTGCCAGCAGTGAATTTGGCAGGCCAGAGCTGTTTTTT
CDR3 protein: CASSEFGRPELFF

V gene: TRBV13
D gene: .
J gene: TRBJ2-5
clone size: .
CDR3 DNA: TGTGCCAGCAGCTTAGGGGGTTGGCGTGAGACCCAGTACTTC
CDR3 protein: CASSLGGWRETQYF

V gene: TRBV6-1
D gene: .
J gene: TRBJ1-2
clone size: .
CDR3 DNA: TGTGCCAGCAGTGTCGCTTCAGGGGATTATGGCTACACCTTC
CDR3 protein: CASSVASGDYGYTF

V gene: TRBV29-1
D gene: .
J gene: TRBJ1-1
clone size: .
CDR3 DNA: TGCAGCGTTAATAGCAACACTGAAGCTTTCTTT
CDR3 protein: CSVNSNTEAFF

V gene: TRBV27
D gene: TRBD2
J gene: TRBJ2-5
clone size: .
CDR3 DNA: TGTGCCAGCAGTCCCCAGACTAGCGTACAAGAGACCCAGTACTTC
CDR3 protein: CASSPQTSVQETQYF

V gene: TRBV7-2
D gene: .
J gene: TRBJ2-7
clone size: .
CDR3 DNA: TGTGCCAGCAGCTTAGCGTCCCTGACAAGCTCCTACGAGCAGTACTTC
CDR3 protein: CASSLASLTSSYEQYF

V gene: TRBV30
D gene: .
J gene: TRBJ2-7
clone size: .
CDR3 DNA: TGTGCCTGGGAGACAGGCGTGGCCTACGAGCAGTACTTC
CDR3 protein: CAWETGVAYEQYF

V gene: TRBV6-5
D gene: TRBD2
J gene: TRBJ2-7
clone size: .
CDR3 DNA: TGTGCCAGCAGTTCCCCGGGGGGAGCCAACTCCTACGAGCAGTACTTC
CDR3 protein: CASSSPGGANSYEQYF